This paragraph reports one T cell receptor beta chain. Trimming took 6 bases from V and 16 from J; bases not matched to a gene: 8. This CDR3 spans 11 amino acids. Looked up from germline, CDR1 is MNHEY and CDR2 is SVGAGI. This sample was included in a study of control samples from healthy donors and cancer patients. This table comes from immunoSEQ multiplex PCR, and its TCRdb copy is limited to in-frame clones, with some not included. The sample has approximately 100,000 clones, roughly 90% seen once. This TCR was recovered from a human donor in good health. The donor label of this sample is uncertain. The V gene is TRBV6-5, the J gene TRBJ2-1, with TRBD2 identical over 8 bases. What was sequenced was blood. DNA for the CDR3: TGTGCCAGCAGCGGCGGGACTAGACCTTTCTTC. Its translation is CASSGGTRPFF.